This TCR beta chain was sequenced in a study of shared clonotypes between healthy human individuals (dated by TCRdb to 2020 to 2022). Context from the whole study: The cohort included a few men and a couple of women between 18 and 49 years of age. For each donor, CD4 naive and CD4 memory were each given three plates, CD8 naive was given two plates, and CD8 memory was given one plate. To estimate repertoire size and how much clonotypes are shared between individuals, the study performed deep sequencing of blood TCR repertoires from roughly five healthy adults. To increase sequencing depth and limit assay-specific biases, different laboratories used diverse techniques to prepare libraries and sequence TCR repertoires. Per donor, leukapheresis produced somewhere between about 0.85 and 10 billion PBMCs.

Using the deep immunoSEQ assay, TCR CDR3 regions were amplified from genomic DNA by multiplex PCR. For each cell subset, the extracted genomic DNA was distributed evenly across all wells of several immunoSEQ 96-well plates, and each plate served as one replicate. Each replicate PCR for sorted subsets received about 220 ng genomic DNA, equal to about 30,000 T cell genomes. The purified libraries were quantified using a Qubit 3.0 fluorometer, sized with a Bioanalyzer 2100, and then quantified again using the KAPA Library Quantification kit. Every immunoSEQ 96-well plate was sequenced on a separate single-read 150-cycle Illumina NextSeq 550 flow cell. In the source study's methods: Because the immunoSEQ output held only junctional sequences and lacked quality scores, the filtering could not match the filtering applied to full-length reads. Sequences were annotated with PyIR, a Python wrapper for IgBLAST v1.9, using IMGT germline references to assign V/J genes and CDR3. Any read was removed if the V/J assignment was weak (E-value above 1e-6), the CDR3 was missing, or the read contained stop codons, out-of-frame junctions, or ambiguous translated residues. V3J clonotypes were defined by identical inferred V gene, J gene, and CDR3 amino acid sequence. Percentage overlap between repertoires was computed as shared unique clonotypes divided by the size of the smaller repertoire. RTK rarefaction, the Chao1 estimator, and Recon v2.1 estimates of unobserved clonotypes were used to assess repertoire richness. For all TCRbeta clonotypes obtained by the gDNA method from a few donors, generation probabilities were computed with OLGA. TCRdb's version of the immuneACCESS table is confined to in-frame rearrangements and falls short of the full clone set. An unresolved V gene accounts for under half of the shortfall where checked; the remainder is of unknown origin. That table is the source of V, J and clone size, and D and trimming were worked out from the DNA. This sample comprises about 2.1 million clones, 93% of them detected only once. The ten largest clones add up to around 1.8% of the sample.

Concerning this clone: The specificity of this receptor is unknown. No qualities accompany the bases; no much larger clone lies one base away.

Sequences SGHDT (CDR1) and YYEEEE (CDR2) are obtained from the germline V gene. The junction carries 11 bases between V and J, which are trimmed by 4 bases and 0 bases respectively. Counted from cysteine to phenylalanine, this CDR3 has 15 amino acids. Only CDR3 DNA is held: 45 bases, read in frame from base 1. Points the paper makes about the study in general: Rarefaction of sorted-subset datasets indicated incomplete sequencing despite the large sequencing depth. Roughly 5% of naive CD4, 3.5% of naive CD8, around 2.3% of memory CD4, and about 0.4% of memory CD8 clonotypes were shared across several donors. Sampling was limited to blood, and TCR repertoires in tissue likely differ from TCR repertoires in blood. Compared with non-shared clonotypes, clonotypes shared by all four sorted-subset donors had higher generation probabilities. Estimated clonotype richness was generally larger for naive than for memory subsets. The small number of donors limited the genetic and exposure-history diversity represented. Pairwise subsampling indicated that sequencing depth was expected to affect the degree of clonotype sharing among donors.

CD8 naive samples were obtained by positive selection for CCR7 among CD45RO-negative cells, yielding a CD45RA+CCR7+ population from which TemRA cells were excluded. The donors were healthy, HIV-negative adults who had no recently reported acute infections or vaccinations. Every donor was a Caucasian adult living in Nashville, Tennessee, USA. Blood was collected by leukapheresis, and PBMCs were isolated by Ficoll-Histopaque density gradient centrifugation and then cryopreserved in liquid nitrogen vapor phase. Purity and quantity of every magnetically sorted T cell population were checked by analytical flow cytometry. Genomic DNA was isolated from every sorted fraction and measured by UV absorbance on a Nanodrop 2000c.

The chain is encoded by TRBV5-6 joined to TRBJ2-4; the D gene cannot be resolved reliably. This sequence originates from a man aged 18 to 30 in good health. Some clones in this sample may be carry-over from other donors' samples. The specimen sequenced was naive CD8+ T cells from PBMCs. The cell subset or site tag for this specimen amounts to: CD45RA+CCR7+. The nucleotide sequence reads TGTGCCAGCAGCCCTCCCGTTGTAGCCAAAAACATTCAGTACTTC. Its protein product is CASSPPVVAKNIQYF.